The clone carrying this T cell receptor (beta chain) has at least ten counts. Its antigen is still unknown. Amplified TCR beta CDR3 regions came from RNA transcripts. HTBI primers were the set used in a first-round RT-PCR of the TCR CDR3. Using its own MiXCR run on the multiplex PCR reads, TCRdb lists one record per CDR3 protein. The sample has a few hundred thousand distinct CDR3 sequences, around 16% seen once. The entry originates in a study of T cells in Graves' hyperthyroidism and ophthalmopathy. Notes on the study in general: In the analysis, a 13 V-J model separated ophthalmopathy from stable hyperthyroidism.

The length of the CDR3 is 15 residues. The germline CDR1 and CDR2 sequences are MDHEN and SYDVKM. With V trimmed by 4 bases and J by 5 bases, 4 bases remained unmatched. The sequence was obtained from a woman under 30 with Graves' hyperthyroidism. The J gene is TRBJ2-1, the V gene TRBV28; 11 nucleotides agree with TRBD1. Material: blood. CDR3 bases: TGTGCCAGCAGTTCCGGGACAGGGGGGAACAATGAGCAGTTCTTC. Encoded protein: CASSSGTGGNNEQFF.